Presented here are 20 T cell receptor beta chains from one specimen sequenced in a study of T-cell reconstitution after alpha-beta-depleted transplantation in children. It was with unique molecular identifiers that the TCRbeta library was prepared. TCRdb reanalysed the PCR reads using MiXCR and keeps one entry per CDR3 protein. The sample carries about 980,000 distinct CDR3 sequences, roughly 29% recorded once. The sequencing here drew on PBMCs, mostly from graft donor cells, taken 360 days after TCRalphabeta/CD19-depleted stem cell transplant. The receptors shown here come from a boy less than two years old who had a stem cell transplant for SCID, so the T cells may come from the graft donor.

The chain uses TRBV7-8 and TRBJ1-6; D gene unclear. Germline values: CDR1 SGHVS, CDR2 FQNEAQ. CDR3 length: 13 amino acids. Trimming removed 0 bases from V and 8 bases from J, with 5 bases in between. The CDR3 nucleotides are TGTGCCAGCAGCTTAGCGAGGGATTCACCCCTCCACTTT. The encoded protein is CASSLARDSPLHF. Full variable domain (rest looked up from reference TRBV7-8 and TRBJ1-6): GAGVSQSPRYKVAKRGQDVALRCDPISGHVSLFWYQQALGQGPEFLTYFQNEAQLDKSGLPSDRFFAERPEGSVSTLKIQRTQQEDSAVYLCASSLARDSPLHFGNGTRLTVT.

The chain joins TRBV5-1 to TRBJ2-5; TRBD1 matches at 8 bases. Germline V gives CDR1 SGHRS, CDR2 YFSETQ. The junction had 6 bases not matched to a gene; V was cut back by 2 bases and J by 0 bases. The CDR3 contains 16 residues. CDR3 protein: CASSFQGAAYQETQYF. DNA for the CDR3: TGCGCCAGCAGCTTTCAGGGGGCTGCTTACCAAGAGACCCAGTACTTC. Full variable domain (rest looked up from reference TRBV5-1 and TRBJ2-5): KAGVTQTPRYLIKTRGQQVTLSCSPISGHRSVSWYQQTPGQGLQFLFEYFSETQRNKGNFPGRFSGRQFSNSRSEMNVSTLELGDSALYLCASSFQGAAYQETQYFGPGTRLLVL.

This clonotype was observed a few times. The chain couples TRBV9 to TRBJ2-5; TRBD2 agrees at 10 bases. Germline V gene sequence: CDR1 SGDLS, CDR2 YYNGEE. The CDR3 contains 15 residues. V shed 3 bases and J 1 base; nucleotides not matched to a gene: 3. As DNA, the CDR3 is TGTGCCAGCAGCGCCAGCGGGGGGGCCCAAGAGACCCAGTACTTC. It translates to CASSASGGAQETQYF.

This clonotype has a handful of counts. The V call is TRBV29-1, the J call TRBJ2-1; a weak D match, TRBD2 (6 bases). The CDR3 spans 14 residues. The germline CDR1 and CDR2 sequences are SQVTM and ANQGSEA. V gave up 2 bases and J gave up 3 bases, with 11 bases separating them. The CDR3 sequence: CSVELAALYNEQFF. CDR3 in DNA: TGCAGCGTTGAATTAGCGGCGCTCTACAATGAGCAGTTCTTC.

The gene calls are TRBV4-2 and TRBJ2-3, with D possibly being TRBD2 (7 bases). The V gene's germline CDR1 is LGHNA and CDR2 YNFKEQ. CDR3 size: 15 residues. V was clipped by 6 bases and J by 4 bases, with 17 bases between them. The CDR3 is CASRKEGGLSDTQYF. DNA of the CDR3: TGTGCCAGCAGGAAGGAGGGGGGGCTCTCAGATACGCAGTATTTT.

This clonotype was observed a handful of times. The chain joins TRBV6-2 or TRBV6-3 to TRBJ1-1, with 7 bases lining up with TRBD1. The V gene end was trimmed by 2 bases and the J gene end by 2 bases; junction bases not matched to a gene: 8. This CDR3 has 16 residues. The germline gives CDR1 MNHEY, CDR2 SVGEGT. CDR3 amino acids: CASSYPLTGQNTEAFF. DNA of the CDR3: TGTGCCAGCAGTTACCCCCTGACAGGGCAAAACACTGAAGCTTTCTTT.

This chain joins TRBV5-1 and TRBJ2-3; D ambiguous. The CDR3 length is 16 residues. Germline V gene data show CDR1 as SGHRS and CDR2 as YFSETQ. Trimming cost V 4 bases and J 1 base, with 16 bases left between them. The CDR3 nucleotides are TGCGCCAGCAGCCTGGACGGACGAAGGGGCACAGATACGCAGTATTTT. It encodes CASSLDGRRGTDTQYF.

The V gene is TRBV28, the J gene TRBJ1-2; D not certain. V was shortened by 8 bases and J by 2 bases, with 12 bases between the two germline ends. This CDR3 spans 13 amino acids. Looked up from germline, CDR1 is MDHEN and CDR2 is SYDVKM. DNA for the CDR3: TGTGCCAGCCGTACTGGAGGAAACTATGGCTACACCTTC. This encodes CASRTGGNYGYTF.

V gene TRBV28 combines with J gene TRBJ2-5, with 8 bases matching TRBD2. Germline V CDR1 and CDR2: MDHEN, SYDVKM. The CDR3 runs 15 residues. V was clipped by 6 bases and J by 5 bases; unmatched bases: 11. CDR3: CASSMGTSVPETQYF. CDR3 nucleotide sequence: TGTGCCAGCAGCATGGGGACTAGTGTTCCGGAGACCCAGTACTTC. The whole variable domain, remainder taken from reference TRBV28 and TRBJ2-5, is DVKVTQSSRYLVKRTGEKVFLECVQDMDHENMFWYRQDPGLGLRLIYFSYDVKMKEKGDIPEGYSVSREKKERFSLILESASTNQTSMYLCASSMGTSVPETQYFGPGTRLLVL.

This clonotype has only a few counts. The chain links TRBV28 to TRBJ2-5; D perhaps matches TRBD2 (6 bases). This CDR3 has 13 residues. V lost 6 bases and J 7 bases, leaving 15 bases between the germline ends. Germline CDR1 reads MDHEN; CDR2 reads SYDVKM. The CDR3 region is CASRIREARTQYF. The CDR3 DNA sequence: TGTGCCAGCAGAATTAGGGAGGCCAGGACCCAGTACTTC.

There are a few counts of this clonotype. The rearrangement joins TRBV20-1 to TRBJ1-4, with D unclear. V was trimmed by 3 bases and J by 8 bases, leaving 13 bases between them. The CDR3 runs 13 residues. Germline V CDR1 and CDR2: DFQATT, SNEGSKA (reference sequence). DNA for the CDR3: TGCAGTGCTAGTGCCCTTATCAGGGAAAAACTGTTTTTT. As protein: CSASALIREKLFF.

This clonotype has ten or more counts. At one end the junction does not follow the germline gene, possibly because of a read error. This chain connects TRBV5-1 to TRBJ2-1, with D possibly matching TRBD2 (5 bases). The germline V gene has CDR1 SGHRS and CDR2 YFSETQ. CDR3 size: 15 residues. CDR3 DNA sequence: TGTGCCAGCAGTTTAGTTGCGGGTTCCTACAATGAGCAGTTCTTC. It codes for CASSLVAGSYNEQFF.

This clonotype was counted a few times. The chain joins TRBV12-3 or TRBV12-4 to TRBJ1-4; D is unresolved. Trimming took off 7 bases at V and 0 bases at J, with 15 bases between the two ends. This CDR3 comprises 16 residues. CDR3 amino acids: CASTPGRVATNEKLFF. The CDR3 DNA sequence: TGTGCCAGCACCCCGGGCAGAGTCGCAACTAATGAAAAACTGTTTTTT.

This clonotype was observed a handful of times. CDR3 nucleotide sequence: TGCGCCAGCAGCTTTCGGGCTAGCGAGGGAAACATTCAGTACTTC. It is translated as CASSFRASEGNIQYF. The chain joins TRBV5-1 to TRBJ2-4, with D possibly matching TRBD2 (6 bases). The V gene's germline CDR1 is SGHRS and CDR2 YFSETQ. The CDR3 consists of 15 residues. The V gene lost 2 bases and the J gene lost 6 bases, with 15 bases spanning the gap.

Only a few counts were recorded for this clonotype. This chain links TRBV12-3 or TRBV12-4 with TRBJ1-4; D possibly corresponds to TRBD1 (5 bases). This CDR3 has 16 residues. V gave up 5 bases and J gave up 7 bases, with 20 bases separating them. This CDR3 is CASSDFSGDPTEKLFF. Written as DNA, the CDR3 is TGTGCCAGCAGTGATTTCTCCGGGGACCCTACTGAAAAACTGTTTTTT.

This clonotype was seen more than once but under ten times. The chain couples TRBV6-1 to TRBJ2-3; D possibly corresponds to TRBD1 (6 bases). The CDR3 spans 13 residues. The V and J ends lost 8 bases and 2 bases respectively, with 11 bases between them. Germline V gene lookup returns CDR1 MNHNS and CDR2 SASEGT. CDR3 protein: CASSDSITDTQYF. The CDR3 DNA reads as TGTGCCAGCTCGGACAGTATCACAGATACGCAGTATTTT.

The chain uses TRBV11-3 and TRBJ2-1, with D tentatively TRBD1 (6 bases). Germline V gives CDR1 SGHNT, CDR2 YENEEA. The CDR3 has 12 residues. V was shortened by 5 bases and J by 8 bases, with 10 bases between the two germline ends. The CDR3 DNA follows: TGTGCCAGCAGCCAGGACAGCGATGAGCAGTTCTTC. Protein product: CASSQDSDEQFF.

This clonotype was observed many times. An end of the junction differs from the germline gene, which may be a read error. DNA for the CDR3: TGTGCCAGCAGCCTGGGGGCAGGGAGCACAGATACGCAGTATTTT. Translating gives CASSLGAGSTDTQYF. The chain combines TRBV5-1 with TRBJ2-3, with D possibly matching TRBD1 (6 bases). CDR1 SGHRS and CDR2 YFSETQ come from the germline V gene. This CDR3 is 15 amino acids long.

This chain uses TRBV5-1 with TRBJ1-1; D uncertain. This CDR3 comprises 14 residues. Germline V gene sequence: CDR1 SGHRS, CDR2 YFSETQ. The V gene lost 1 base and the J gene lost 4 bases, with 11 bases spanning the gap. CDR3: CASSLQWPGTEAFF. For the CDR3, the DNA is TGCGCCAGCAGCTTGCAGTGGCCGGGCACTGAAGCTTTCTTT.

The chain carries TRBV7-2 and TRBJ2-2; no reliable D call. The CDR3 totals 15 residues. V was cut by 3 bases and J by 8 bases, with 16 bases left in between. CDR1 and CDR2 from the germline V gene are SGHTA and FQGNSA. CDR3 sequence reads: CASSLHNVASGELFF. CDR3 sequence (DNA): TGTGCCAGCAGCTTGCACAACGTAGCCTCGGGGGAGCTGTTTTTT.